There are a few counts of the clone carrying this T cell receptor (beta chain). The sample belongs to a study of T cells after yellow fever vaccination. TCRdb analysed the 5' RACE reads with MiXCR anew, one entry per CDR3 protein. The sample yields 95,000 to 100,000 distinct CDR3 sequences, roughly 6% seen once. The receptor was derived from a man younger than 35 who received the YFV17D yellow fever vaccine. Sequences were derived from CD8+ T cells sorted from PBMCs, sampled 10 days after the yellow fever booster vaccination.

As DNA, the CDR3 is TGTGCCAGTAGTATCGGTGGTGGGTTTTCCTACGAGCAGTACTTC. Residues: CASSIGGGFSYEQYF. The rearrangement joins TRBV19 to TRBJ2-7; no reliable D call. This CDR3 spans 15 amino acids. Per germline, CDR1 LNHDA and CDR2 SQIVND (reference sequence). Trimming pared 3 bases from V and 1 base from J, leaving 13 bases between.